The sequence of this T cell receptor (beta chain) was determined in a study of sequential checkpoint blockade in melanoma. Overall study context: DNA from 70 to 95 pretreatment tumor samples underwent TCRβ immunosequencing. Matched biopsies came pretreatment and at week 13 for 20 to 25 patients. Study observations and caveats: Pretreatment TIL clonality tracked with response in the nivolumab-first arm.

Treatment reported: randomized to nivolumab then ipilimumab (arm A) or the reverse (arm B). Clones were sequenced by immunoSEQ multiplex PCR, and TCRdb holds only the in-frame ones, with some missing. The sample includes thousands of clones, roughly a fifth of them seen just once. This CDR3 comprises 14 residues. Trimming removed 10 bases from V and 0 bases from J; junction bases left unmatched: 2. Germline V lookup: CDR1 MNHGY, CDR2 SAAAGT. The table lists this clone with a few counts. The antigen is unknown. This TCR derives from a human donor with melanoma. The specimen comprised tumor tissue (inferred from file names), sampled from a patient given nivolumab and ipilimumab in sequence. J is TRBJ2-3 and V is TRBV6-8; TRBD2 matches 12 bases. The CDR3 spells CATGLAGSTDTQYF. The CDR3 DNA sequence: TGTGCCACCGGACTAGCGGGGAGCACAGATACGCAGTATTTT.